This TCR beta chain was found in a study of T cell repertoires in cytomegalovirus infection. Study-level background: Shared public TCR beta signatures pointed to both CMV infection and a matching HLA type. Findings of the study overall: What dominated the ex vivo response were HLA-C-restricted CMV-specific TCR beta clonotypes.

TCRdb redid the calling of the reads with MiXCR, one entry per CDR3 protein. The sample carries 150,000 to 200,000 distinct CDR3 sequences, 20% to 25% recorded once. Of note for this clonotype: The antigen is undetermined.

Sample: CD8+ T cells from cultured PBMCs, taken from culture after CMV antigen stimulation. The clonotype comes from a human donor in good health (CMV status not recorded). Some clones in this sample may be carry-over from other donors' samples.

CDR3 coding DNA: TGTGCCAGTAGTATGGGAGACAGATCTGGGGCCAACGTCCTGACTTTC. This sequence encodes CASSMGDRSGANVLTF. This rearrangement joins TRBV19 to TRBJ2-6; D possibly uses TRBD1 or TRBD2 (5 bases each). The germline V gene encodes CDR1 LNHDA and CDR2 SQIVND (reference sequence). This CDR3 has 16 amino acids. V dropped 3 bases and J dropped 1 base, with 10 bases sitting between them.